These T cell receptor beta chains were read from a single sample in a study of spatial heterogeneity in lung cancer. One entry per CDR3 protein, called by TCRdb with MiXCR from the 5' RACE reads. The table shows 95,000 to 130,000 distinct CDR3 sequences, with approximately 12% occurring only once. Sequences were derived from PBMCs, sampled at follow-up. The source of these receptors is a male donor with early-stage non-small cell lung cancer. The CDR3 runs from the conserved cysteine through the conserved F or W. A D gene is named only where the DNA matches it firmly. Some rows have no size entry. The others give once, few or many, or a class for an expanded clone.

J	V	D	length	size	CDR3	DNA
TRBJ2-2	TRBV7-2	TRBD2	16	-	CASKKGLAGGAGELFF	TGTGCCAGCAAGAAAGGACTAGCGGGAGGAGCCGGGGAGCTGTTTTTT
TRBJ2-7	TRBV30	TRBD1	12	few	CAWARTGREQYF	TGTGCCTGGGCCAGGACAGGACGAGAGCAGTACTTC
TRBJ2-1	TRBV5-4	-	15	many	CASSPGRSSYNEQFF	TGTGCCAGCAGCCCCGGACGGAGCTCCTACAATGAGCAGTTCTTC
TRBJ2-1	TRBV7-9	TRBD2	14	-	CASPGEGSYNEQFF	TGTGCCAGCCCCGGGGAGGGATCATACAATGAGCAGTTCTTC
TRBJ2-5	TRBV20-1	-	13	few	CSASQVSEGSQYF	TGCAGTGCTAGTCAGGTGTCGGAGGGGAGCCAGTACTTC
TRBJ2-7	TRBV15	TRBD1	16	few	CATSRAPGQGAREQYF	TGTGCCACCAGCAGAGCACCCGGACAGGGGGCGCGAGAGCAGTACTTC
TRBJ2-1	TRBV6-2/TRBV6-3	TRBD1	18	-	CASSHALTGTGSYNEQFF	TGTGCCAGCAGCCACGCTCTAACCGGGACAGGGTCCTACAATGAGCAGTTCTTC
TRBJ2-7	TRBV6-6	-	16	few	CASSYARGGLSYEQYF	TGTGCCAGCAGTTACGCAAGGGGCGGCCTCTCCTACGAGCAGTACTTC
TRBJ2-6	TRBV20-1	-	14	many	CSARWGAGANVLTF	TGCAGTGCTAGATGGGGAGCTGGGGCCAACGTCCTGACTTTC
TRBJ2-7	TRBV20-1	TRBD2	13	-	CSVQLAVSYEQYF	TGCAGTGTTCAACTAGCGGTATCCTACGAGCAGTACTTC
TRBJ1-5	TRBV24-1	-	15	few	CATSPRGNGNQPQHF	TGTGCCACCAGTCCGAGGGGAAACGGCAATCAGCCCCAGCATTTT
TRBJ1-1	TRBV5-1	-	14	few	CASSSGGGGTEAFF	TGCGCCAGCAGCTCGGGCGGGGGAGGCACTGAAGCTTTCTTT
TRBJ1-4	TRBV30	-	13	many	CAWSVRGNEKLFF	TGTGCCTGGAGTGTACGTGGTAATGAAAAACTGTTTTTT
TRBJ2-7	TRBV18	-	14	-	CASSPIKQRYEQYF	TGTGCCAGCTCACCAATTAAACAGAGATACGAGCAGTACTTC
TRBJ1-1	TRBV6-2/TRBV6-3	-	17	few	CASSYLRPALMNTEAFF	TGTGCCAGCAGTTATCTACGGCCAGCTCTGATGAACACTGAAGCTTTCTTT
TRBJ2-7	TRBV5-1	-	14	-	CASSLGAAPYEQYF	TGCGCCAGCAGCTTGGGGGCAGCCCCCTACGAGCAGTACTTC
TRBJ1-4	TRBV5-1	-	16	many	CASSLAPAGAGEKLFF	TGCGCCAGCAGCTTGGCTCCTGCAGGGGCCGGTGAAAAACTGTTTTTT
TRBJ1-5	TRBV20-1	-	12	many	CSLVSLNQPQHF	TGCAGCCTCGTTAGCCTCAATCAGCCCCAGCATTTT
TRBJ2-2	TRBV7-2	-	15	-	CASSRKGANTGELFF	TGTGCCAGCAGCCGTAAGGGGGCGAACACCGGGGAGCTGTTTTTT
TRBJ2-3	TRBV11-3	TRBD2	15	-	CASSPGLAEGDTQYF	TGTGCCAGCAGCCCGGGACTAGCTGAGGGGGATACGCAGTATTTT
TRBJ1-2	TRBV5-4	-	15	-	CASSLDGSPGYGYTF	TGTGCCAGCAGCTTGGACGGCAGCCCTGGGTATGGCTACACCTTC
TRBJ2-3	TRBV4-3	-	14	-	CASSQDASTDTQYF	TGCGCCAGCAGCCAAGATGCCAGCACAGATACGCAGTATTTT
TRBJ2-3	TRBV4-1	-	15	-	CASSRGAFSTDTQYF	TGCGCCAGCAGCCGAGGGGCGTTCAGCACAGATACGCAGTATTTT
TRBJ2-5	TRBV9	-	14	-	CASSVYPQQETQYF	TGTGCCAGCAGCGTATATCCACAACAAGAGACCCAGTACTTC
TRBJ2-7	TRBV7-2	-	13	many	CASSQNAKGVQYF	TGTGCCAGCAGCCAGAACGCCAAGGGGGTGCAGTACTTC
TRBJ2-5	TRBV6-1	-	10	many	CAGGEETQYF	TGTGCCGGGGGCGAAGAGACCCAGTACTTC
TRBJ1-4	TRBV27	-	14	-	CASRLHGENEKLFF	TGTGCCAGCAGGCTCCACGGAGAGAATGAAAAACTGTTTTTT
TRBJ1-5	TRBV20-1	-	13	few	CSAHGQTDQPQHF	TGCAGTGCCCACGGACAGACCGATCAGCCCCAGCATTTT
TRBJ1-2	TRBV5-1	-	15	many	CASSLTGMDGRGYTF	TGCGCCAGCAGCTTGACAGGGATGGACGGGCGAGGCTACACCTTC
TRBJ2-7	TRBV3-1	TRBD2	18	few	CASSQEATAGANTYEQYF	TGTGCCAGCAGCCAAGAGGCCACAGCGGGGGCCAACACCTACGAGCAGTACTTC
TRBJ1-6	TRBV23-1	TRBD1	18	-	CASSQPGTASSYNSPLHF	TGCGCCAGCAGTCAGCCCGGGACAGCGAGCTCCTATAATTCACCCCTCCACTTT
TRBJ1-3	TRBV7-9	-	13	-	CASSLGNGNTIYF	TGTGCCAGCAGCTTAGGGAATGGAAACACCATATATTTT
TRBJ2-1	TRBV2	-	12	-	CASSAVSNEQFF	TGTGCCAGCAGTGCCGTTAGCAATGAGCAGTTCTTC
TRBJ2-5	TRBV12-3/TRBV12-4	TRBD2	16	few	CASSRITGGAIETQYF	TGTGCCAGCAGCCGTATTACCGGGGGGGCCATTGAGACCCAGTACTTC
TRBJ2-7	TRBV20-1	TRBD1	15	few	CSASVRPGTAYVQYF	TGCAGTGCTAGTGTTCGTCCCGGGACAGCCTACGTGCAGTACTTC